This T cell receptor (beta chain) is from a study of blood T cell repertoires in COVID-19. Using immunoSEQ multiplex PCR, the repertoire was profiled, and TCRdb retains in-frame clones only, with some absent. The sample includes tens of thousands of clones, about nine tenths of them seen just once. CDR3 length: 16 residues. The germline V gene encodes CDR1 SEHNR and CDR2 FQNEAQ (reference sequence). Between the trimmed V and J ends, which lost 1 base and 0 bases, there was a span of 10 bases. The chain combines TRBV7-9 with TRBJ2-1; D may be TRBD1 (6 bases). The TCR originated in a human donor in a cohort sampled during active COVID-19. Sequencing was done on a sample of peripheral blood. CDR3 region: CASSLVARGSYNEQFF. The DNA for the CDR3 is TGTGCCAGCAGCTTAGTCGCCAGGGGCTCCTACAATGAGCAGTTCTTC.